A single sample gave rise to the 30 T cell receptor beta chains below, sequenced in a study of blood T cell repertoires in COVID-19. Assay: immunoSEQ multiplex PCR; the TCRdb copy retains only in-frame clones and omits some. The data hold 250,000 to 400,000 clones, with about 90% observed a single time. The sequencing input was peripheral blood. The receptor source for this set is a woman aged 30 to 39 with COVID-19, enrolled during active disease.

V and J are TRBV6-6 and TRBJ2-4; 8 bases map to TRBD2. Germline V gene data show CDR1 as MNHNY and CDR2 as SVGAGI (reference sequence). J was trimmed by 8 bases and V by 5 bases; bases with no gene match: 8. CDR3 length: 14 amino acids. In DNA form, the CDR3 reads TGTGCCAGCAGTCCCCCCGGGACTAGGGACATTCAGTACTTC. Translated, it gives CASSPPGTRDIQYF.

This chain joins TRBV15 and TRBJ2-3, with TRBD2 identical over 12 bases. J gave up 0 bases and V 3 bases, and 16 bases lay outside the gene matches. Germline lookup yields CDR1 LNHNV and CDR2 YYDKDF (reference sequence). The CDR3 is made up of 21 amino acids. Here the CDR3 reads CATSSQRGSSGRAGSTDTQYF. The CDR3 nucleotides are TGTGCCACCAGCAGCCAGAGGGGGTCTAGCGGGAGGGCCGGTAGCACAGATACGCAGTATTTT. The entire variable domain, with the rest obtained from reference TRBV15 and TRBJ2-3, is as follows: DAMVIQNPRYQVTQFGKPVTLSCSQTLNHNVMYWYQQKSSQAPKLLFHYYDKDFNNEADTPDNFQSRRPNTSFCFLDIRSPGLGDTAMYLCATSSQRGSSGRAGSTDTQYFGPGTRLTVL.

The rearrangement uses TRBV2 and TRBJ2-1; a weak D match, TRBD2 (6 bases). Per germline, CDR1 SNHLY and CDR2 FYNNEI. The CDR3 length is 14 residues. The V end lost 5 bases, the J end lost 3 bases, and 11 bases lay between the germline ends. The CDR3 spells CASSPGRGYNEQFF. The CDR3 DNA follows: TGTGCCAGCAGTCCCGGGAGAGGCTACAATGAGCAGTTCTTC.

The CDR3 loop is CASSQEPSPGSYEQYF. DNA of the CDR3: TGTGCCAGCAGCCAAGAGCCTAGCCCCGGGTCCTACGAGCAGTACTTC. The genes are TRBV3-1 (or the pseudogene TRBV3-2) and TRBJ2-7; tentative D call: TRBD2 (5 bases). Trimming removed 0 bases at V and 1 base at J, with 13 bases between. The CDR3 spans 16 residues. Germline V gene data show CDR1 as LGHDT and CDR2 as YNNKEL (reference sequence).

CDR3 sequence reads: CAWSVWPGYEQYF. The CDR3 DNA reads as TGTGCCTGGAGTGTTTGGCCAGGCTACGAGCAGTACTTC. This chain links TRBV30 with TRBJ2-7; D unresolved. V lost 0 bases, J lost 3 bases, and 9 bases lay in between. Germline CDR1 is GTSNPN and CDR2 is SVGIG (reference sequence). The CDR3 totals 13 residues.

This chain connects TRBV10-3 to TRBJ1-3, with D hard to call. Between the trimmed V and J ends, which lost 11 bases and 2 bases, there was a span of 16 bases. This CDR3 contains 14 residues. CDR1 and CDR2 from the germline V gene are ENHRY and SYGVKD. DNA for the CDR3: TGTGCCGCCCGGGAAGATCAGACTGGAAACACCATATATTTT. Its protein product is CAAREDQTGNTIYF.

This clone appeared a single time. The genes are TRBV11-2 and TRBJ1-1; perhaps TRBD1 as D (5 bases). The V gene lost 4 bases and the J gene lost 5 bases, with 14 bases spanning the gap. This CDR3 region has 14 residues. The germline V gene encodes CDR1 SGHAT and CDR2 FQNNGV. DNA for the CDR3: TGTGCCAGCAGCTCTACCCGGGGGGTGACTGAAGCTTTCTTT. Its protein is CASSSTRGVTEAFF.

This chain joins TRBV4-2 and TRBJ2-1; 9 positions match TRBD2. CDR3 size: 17 residues. The ends lost 2 bases at V and 0 bases at J; junction bases unmatched: 5. In germline, CDR1 is LGHNA, CDR2 YNFKEQ. CDR3 DNA: TGTGCCAGCAGCCAAAGGTTTAGCGGGAGCTCCTACAATGAGCAGTTCTTC. Its translation: CASSQRFSGSSYNEQFF.

This clone has a count of ten or more. This sequence joins TRBV19 and TRBJ2-2; a weak D match, TRBD1 (6 bases). The CDR3 is made up of 13 amino acids. Germline V gene sequence: CDR1 LNHDA, CDR2 SQIVND (reference sequence). Trimming stripped 3 bases from V and 8 bases from J, with 10 bases between. CDR3 sequence (DNA): TGTGCCAGTAGTATGGCAGGGGAGGGGGAGCTGTTTTTT. Amino acids: CASSMAGEGELFF.

This chain connects TRBV19 to TRBJ1-5; D unresolved. This CDR3 contains 13 residues. Germline V gene lookup returns CDR1 LNHDA and CDR2 SQIVND (reference sequence). CDR3 protein: CAPDTDSNQPQHF. CDR3 bases: TGTGCTCCCGACACAGATAGCAATCAGCCCCAGCATTTT.

The chain links TRBV11-2 to TRBJ2-7; a possible D gene is TRBD2 (5 bases). The CDR3 is 14 residues long. The V gene's germline CDR1 is SGHAT and CDR2 FQNNGV. V shed 5 bases and J shed 3 bases, with 14 bases lying between them. CDR3 nucleotides: TGTGCCAGCAGCAAACTAGTGAATAGCTACGAGCAGTACTTC. Amino acids: CASSKLVNSYEQYF.

V and J are TRBV14 and TRBJ2-7; TRBD2 matches 9 bases. The CDR3 is 15 amino acids. The V gene end was trimmed by 5 bases and the J gene end by 2 bases; junction bases not matched to a gene: 7. Per germline, CDR1 SGHDN and CDR2 FVKESK. In DNA, the CDR3 is TGTGCCAGCAGCTCAGGACTAGCGCAACCCTACGAGCAGTACTTC. Protein product: CASSSGLAQPYEQYF.

V usage is TRBV6-5 and J usage is TRBJ1-1; D call uncertain. Germline V gives CDR1 MNHEY, CDR2 SVGAGI. V gave up 2 bases and J gave up 5 bases, with 12 bases separating them. The CDR3 consists of 14 residues. CDR3: CASSYHPGITEAFF. CDR3 sequence (DNA): TGTGCCAGCAGTTACCACCCGGGGATAACTGAAGCTTTCTTT.

The V gene is TRBV28, the J gene TRBJ2-4, with 8 bases fitting TRBD1. CDR3 length equals 16 residues. V shed 3 bases, J shed 2 bases, and the junction held 6 bases outside the gene matches. The V gene's germline CDR1 is MDHEN and CDR2 SYDVKM. CDR3 sequence: CASSFQDRGTKNIQYF. CDR3 nucleotide sequence: TGTGCCAGCAGTTTCCAAGACAGGGGAACCAAAAACATTCAGTACTTC.

This chain links TRBV4-1 with TRBJ2-7; the match to TRBD2 covers 12 bases. CDR1 and CDR2 from the germline V gene are MGHRA and YSYEKL. Trimming removed 0 bases from V and 5 bases from J; junction bases left unmatched: 8. The CDR3 has 17 residues. This CDR3 is CASSQDMTSGSINEQYF. The CDR3 DNA follows: TGCGCCAGCAGCCAAGATATGACTAGCGGGAGCATTAACGAGCAGTACTTC.

The chain links TRBV7-7 to TRBJ2-7; 8 bases agree with TRBD1. The CDR3 length is 16 residues. Looked up from germline, CDR1 is SSHAT and CDR2 is FNYEAQ (reference sequence). Unmatched junction bases numbered 11, after V lost 5 bases and J lost 2 bases. The CDR3 nucleotides are TGTGCCAGCAGCCCCCAAGCAGGGGGCAATACCTACGAGCAGTACTTC. This codes for CASSPQAGGNTYEQYF.

The chain combines TRBV27 with TRBJ2-1; D is uncertain. Per the germline V gene, CDR1 is MNHEY and CDR2 is SMNVEV (reference sequence). Trimming shortened V by 3 bases and J by 3 bases, and 9 bases separated the two germline ends. The CDR3 runs to 14 residues. CDR3: CASSFSSFYNEQFF. In DNA, the CDR3 is TGTGCCAGCAGTTTTAGCTCCTTCTACAATGAGCAGTTCTTC.

This clone was seen a single time. This chain links TRBV6-1 with TRBJ2-5; 8 positions agree with TRBD2. Germline V lookup: CDR1 MNHNS, CDR2 SASEGT. Unmatched junction bases numbered 17, after V lost 0 bases and J lost 2 bases. CDR3 length equals 20 residues. In DNA, the CDR3 is TGTGCCAGCAGTGAAGCGTATGAAGGGGCGACTAGCGCCGGACAAGAGACCCAGTACTTC. This codes for CASSEAYEGATSAGQETQYF.

The rearrangement links TRBV5-1 to TRBJ1-1; possible D gene TRBD1, 5 bases. V was cut by 3 bases and J by 1 base, with 13 bases left in between. The CDR3 covers 15 residues. Germline V gene data show CDR1 as SGHRS and CDR2 as YFSETQ. The CDR3 DNA is TGCGCCAGCAGCTCTACGGGACTACCGAACACTGAAGCTTTCTTT. Translating gives CASSSTGLPNTEAFF.

The chain is built from TRBV5-5 and TRBJ2-7; 9 bases agree with TRBD2. Germline V gene data show CDR1 as SGHKS and CDR2 as YYEKEE (reference sequence). V gave up 5 bases and J gave up 3 bases; unmatched junction bases: 9. This CDR3 comprises 15 residues. The CDR3 bases are TGTGCCAGCAGACAGCGGGGGGACTCCAACTACGAGCAGTACTTC. Translation gives CASRQRGDSNYEQYF.

This chain links TRBV28 with TRBJ1-2, with 11 bases aligning to TRBD1. The V gene end was trimmed by 4 bases and the J gene end by 8 bases; junction bases not matched to a gene: 18. Germline V gene sequence: CDR1 MDHEN, CDR2 SYDVKM. The CDR3 runs to 18 residues. DNA for the CDR3: TGTGCCAGCAGTTCCATAAAAGTGCCGGACAGGGGGCGCAAAGGCTACACCTTC. Amino acids: CASSSIKVPDRGRKGYTF.

The chain is built from TRBV30 and TRBJ2-5; weak D call: TRBD2 (6 bases). Germline CDR1 reads GTSNPN; CDR2 reads SVGIG (reference sequence). V was trimmed by 3 bases and J by 2 bases, leaving 22 bases between them. The CDR3 loop spans 17 amino acids. The CDR3 nucleotides are TGTGCCTGGAGCCGGCTTGGAGGGACGGACTCACAAGAGACCCAGTACTTC. Residues: CAWSRLGGTDSQETQYF.

The chain joins TRBV28 to TRBJ2-7; D is possibly TRBD2 (6 bases). Germline V lookup: CDR1 MDHEN, CDR2 SYDVKM. This CDR3 region has 14 residues. V was trimmed by 5 bases and J by 1 base, leaving 12 bases between them. CDR3 in DNA: TGTGCCAGCAGTCTTCCGGGGGATTCCTACGAGCAGTACTTC. It translates to CASSLPGDSYEQYF.

The V and J genes are TRBV14 and TRBJ1-2, with 9 bases aligning to TRBD1. CDR1 and CDR2 (germline): SGHDN, FVKESK. Trimming took 5 bases from V and 3 from J; bases not matched to a gene: 7. This CDR3 spans 15 amino acids. In DNA, the CDR3 is TGTGCCAGCAGCTCGACAGGGGGGCGTTACTATGGCTACACCTTC. Its translation is CASSSTGGRYYGYTF.

This clone showed up just a few times. The chain uses TRBV7-2 and TRBJ1-1; 7 positions match TRBD1. CDR1 and CDR2 from the germline V gene are SGHTA and FQGNSA. V dropped 5 bases and J dropped 11; count of bases not matched to a gene: 14. There are 14 residues in the CDR3. In DNA form, the CDR3 reads TGTGCCAGCAGCCCCTTTGGACAGGCTACCAGGGCTTTCTTT. Translated, it gives CASSPFGQATRAFF. The full variable domain, in which reference TRBV7-2 and TRBJ1-1 provide the parts outside the CDR3, is GAGVSQSPSNKVTEKGKDVELRCDPISGHTALYWYRQSLGQGLEFLIYFQGNSAPDKSGLPSDRFSAERTGGSVSTLTIQRTQQEDSAVYLCASSPFGQATRAFFGQGTRLTVV.

The J gene is TRBJ1-4, the V gene TRBV30; TRBD1 matches at 7 bases. The V and J ends lost 0 bases and 7 bases, in that order; junction bases with no gene match: 11. This CDR3 region has 16 residues. Germline loops: CDR1 GTSNPN, CDR2 SVGIG (reference sequence). This CDR3 reads CAWSVRQGGLGEKLFF. DNA of the CDR3: TGTGCCTGGAGTGTACGTCAGGGGGGCCTTGGTGAAAAACTGTTTTTT.

J is TRBJ2-1 and V is TRBV6-5; 13 bases are shared with TRBD2. Germline V CDR1 and CDR2: MNHEY, SVGAGI. The CDR3 has 14 residues. With V trimmed by 8 bases and J by 7 bases, 5 bases remained unmatched. CDR3: CASGLAGARNEQFF. The CDR3 nucleotides read TGTGCCAGCGGACTAGCGGGAGCTCGGAATGAGCAGTTCTTC.

V and J are TRBV12-3 or TRBV12-4 and TRBJ1-2; 7 nucleotides match TRBD1. The CDR3 is 13 residues long. The ends lost 4 bases at V and 8 bases at J; junction bases unmatched: 7. The DNA of the CDR3 is TGTGCCAGCAGTTCCGACAGGGTCGGGGGCTACACCTTC. Amino acids: CASSSDRVGGYTF.

The gene calls are TRBV10-1 and TRBJ2-7, with 10 bases that match TRBD1. V lost 6 bases to trimming and J lost 3 bases; unmatched junction nucleotides: 8. This CDR3 is 15 amino acids long. CDR1 is WNHNN, CDR2 SYGVQD, per germline (reference sequence). DNA of the CDR3: TGCGCCAGCAGCGGAATGGGGACAGGGGTCTACGAGCAGTACTTC. Translation: CASSGMGTGVYEQYF.

This clone is a singleton in its sample. The chain carries TRBV3-1 (or the pseudogene TRBV3-2) and TRBJ2-2; the match to TRBD2 covers 11 bases. The CDR3 has 16 amino acids. V trimming: 2 bases; J trimming: 4 bases; junction bases outside the gene matches: 3. Germline lookup yields CDR1 LGHDT and CDR2 YNNKEL (reference sequence). CDR3 sequence reads: CASSQPTSGVTGELFF. CDR3 in DNA: TGTGCCAGCAGCCAACCGACTAGCGGGGTCACCGGGGAGCTGTTTTTT.